The 3 T cell receptor beta chains in this list originate from one sample, sequenced in a study of beta chain features in type 1 diabetes. Study-wide points: Shortening that was moderate but significant affected the TCRB CDR3s of Type 1 diabetes patients in all four CD4+ subsets.

Investigators reverse transcribed all isolated RNA, so they sequenced expressed TCRB transcripts. Clones were sequenced by immunoSEQ multiplex PCR, and TCRdb holds only the in-frame ones, with some missing. The table shows almost 350,000 clones, with around 8.5% occurring only once. For these receptors, no antigen is known. Input material: central memory CD4+ T cells from blood. The receptors shown here come from a man in his thirties or forties with type 1 diabetes.

V is TRBV11-2 and J is TRBJ2-5, with D perhaps matching TRBD1 (5 bases). CDR1 and CDR2 from the germline V gene are SGHAT and FQNNGV. The CDR3 contains 14 residues. V lost 0 bases to trimming and J lost 9 bases, with 14 bases between them. For the CDR3, the DNA is TGTGCCAGCAGCTTAGACAGGGCAGATGGGGCCCAGTACTTC. It translates to CASSLDRADGAQYF.

This clone was recorded many times. The chain employs TRBV2 and TRBJ1-6; no reliable D call. This CDR3 region has 15 residues. CDR1 and CDR2 from the germline V gene are SNHLY and FYNNEI. V was pared by 5 bases and J by 7 bases, with 15 bases between. CDR3 protein: CASSYGVAENSPLHF. CDR3 DNA: TGTGCCAGCAGTTACGGGGTGGCTGAGAATTCACCCCTCCACTTT.

V gene TRBV7-9 combines with J gene TRBJ2-3; 11 nucleotides match TRBD2. With V trimmed by 0 bases and J by 6 bases, 2 bases remained unmatched. CDR3 length equals 15 residues. The V gene's germline CDR1 is SEHNR and CDR2 FQNEAQ (reference sequence). CDR3 protein: CASSLAASGGDTQYF. Written as DNA, the CDR3 is TGTGCCAGCAGCTTAGCGGCTAGCGGGGGGGATACGCAGTATTTT.